Shown below are 23 T cell receptor beta chains from a single sample sequenced in a study of shared clonotypes between healthy human individuals. The repertoire was sequenced with immunoSEQ multiplex PCR; TCRdb's copy has only in-frame clones and lacks some. Seen here are under 1,100,000 clones, approximately 68% observed once, and the top ten hold approximately 1.5%. Sequencing was performed on memory CD4+ T cells sorted from blood. This sample's subset: CD45RA-negative fraction. Receptor source: a man in his late teens or twenties in good health.

As to this clone: Other nucleotide sequences from this sample produce the same CDR3. J is TRBJ2-3 and V is TRBV5-1; 13 bases match TRBD2. This CDR3 has 15 amino acids. The V gene's germline CDR1 is SGHRS and CDR2 YFSETQ. V lost 4 bases and J lost 4; bases outside the gene matches: 3. The CDR3 spells CASSLTSGGSDTQYF. As DNA, the CDR3 is TGCGCCAGCAGCCTGACTAGCGGGGGGTCAGATACGCAGTATTTT. Together with reference TRBV5-1 and TRBJ2-3, the CDR3 gives the full variable domain: KAGVTQTPRYLIKTRGQQVTLSCSPISGHRSVSWYQQTPGQGLQFLFEYFSETQRNKGNFPGRFSGRQFSNSRSEMNVSTLELGDSALYLCASSLTSGGSDTQYFGPGTRLTVL.

The chain uses TRBV6-1 and TRBJ1-2, with D tentatively TRBD1 (6 bases). The CDR3 extends over 15 amino acids. The germline CDR1 and CDR2 sequences are MNHNS and SASEGT. The V and J ends lost 4 bases and 3 bases respectively, with 15 bases between them. DNA for the CDR3: TGTGCCAGCAGTGTAGACAGGCTCCGGGACTATGGCTACACCTTC. This sequence encodes CASSVDRLRDYGYTF.

This rearrangement joins TRBV9 to TRBJ2-7; possible D gene TRBD1, 5 bases. Trimming cost V 5 bases and J 0 bases, with 24 bases left between them. The V gene's germline CDR1 is SGDLS and CDR2 YYNGEE. The CDR3 is made up of 18 amino acids. CDR3: CASRTFLNLGHYSYEQYF. CDR3 sequence (DNA): TGTGCCAGCAGAACTTTCCTCAATTTGGGGCATTACTCCTACGAGCAGTACTTC.

The CDR3 DNA follows: TGTGCCAGCAGACTTGAGGGCGAGCAGTACTTC. This encodes CASRLEGEQYF. The chain couples TRBV11-2 to TRBJ2-7; D might be TRBD2 (5 bases). CDR3 size: 11 residues. V gave up 6 bases and J gave up 6 bases, with 9 bases separating them. The germline CDR1 and CDR2 sequences are SGHAT and FQNNGV.

This chain joins TRBV5-1 and TRBJ1-1; 11 nucleotides agree with TRBD1. This CDR3 spans 15 amino acids. Germline V CDR1 and CDR2: SGHRS, YFSETQ. V was pared by 3 bases and J by 4 bases, with 5 bases of the junction left unmatched. CDR3 region: CASSSTGQGVTEAFF. CDR3 nucleotide sequence: TGCGCCAGCAGCTCGACGGGACAGGGGGTCACTGAAGCTTTCTTT.

The J gene is TRBJ1-2, the V gene TRBV28; 9 bases are a match to TRBD1. The CDR3 spans 11 residues. Germline V gene lookup returns CDR1 MDHEN and CDR2 SYDVKM. Trimming removed 6 bases from V and 11 bases from J; junction bases left unmatched: 4. In nucleotides, the CDR3 is TGTGCCAGCAGAGTACAGGGGGCTTACACCTTC. It codes for CASRVQGAYTF.

This clone came up once. V usage is TRBV4-1 and J usage is TRBJ2-1; 8 positions agree with TRBD2. Germline values: CDR1 MGHRA, CDR2 YSYEKL. With V trimmed by 8 bases and J by 7 bases, 13 bases remained unmatched. This CDR3 has 15 residues. The CDR3 DNA reads as TGCGCCAGCTCTCAAGAGGGGAGCGGGAGAAATGAGCAGTTCTTC. Residues: CASSQEGSGRNEQFF.

A word on this clone: This CDR3 is also generated by other DNA sequences in the sample. The chain recombines TRBV7-2 with TRBJ2-3, with D unresolved. This CDR3 contains 15 residues. Trimming removed 0 bases from V and 0 bases from J, with 7 bases in between. Germline V lookup: CDR1 SGHTA, CDR2 FQGNSA. Here the CDR3 DNA reads TGTGCCAGCAGCTTAGCTGGGCGTAGCACAGATACGCAGTATTTT. Residues: CASSLAGRSTDTQYF.

This chain's CDR3 is CASSISSANEKLFF. The CDR3 nucleotides are TGTGCCAGCTCAATCTCGTCCGCTAATGAAAAACTGTTTTTT. The chain couples TRBV28 to TRBJ1-4, with D unclear. With 8 bases removed from V and 3 bases from J, the gap between germline ends came to 13 bases. The CDR3 runs to 14 residues. Germline V CDR1 and CDR2: MDHEN, SYDVKM.

V is TRBV15 and J is TRBJ2-5, with 11 bases lining up with TRBD2. V lost 0 bases to trimming and J lost 4 bases; unmatched junction nucleotides: 1. CDR1 and CDR2 from the germline V gene are LNHNV and YYDKDF (reference sequence). This CDR3 is 15 amino acids long. The CDR3, as DNA: TGTGCCACCAGCAGAGATACTAGCGGGAGAGAGACCCAGTACTTC. This encodes CATSRDTSGRETQYF.

This clone occurred many times. This sample also contains other DNA sequences that code for the same CDR3. The chain joins TRBV20-1 to TRBJ1-2, with D possibly being TRBD1 (5 bases). The length of the CDR3 is 11 residues. V gave up 1 base and J gave up 8 bases, with 8 bases separating them. Germline assignment: CDR1 DFQATT and CDR2 SNEGSKA (reference sequence). The CDR3 is CSARGGVGYTF. The CDR3 DNA follows: TGCAGTGCTAGAGGGGGCGTAGGCTACACCTTC.

The genes are TRBV27 and TRBJ1-2, with TRBD1 matching over 9 bases. Germline V gene lookup returns CDR1 MNHEY and CDR2 SMNVEV (reference sequence). J was trimmed by 4 bases and V by 5 bases; bases with no gene match: 14. The CDR3 contains 17 residues. The DNA of the CDR3 is TGTGCCAGCAGTAGGACAGGGGCAGGGACCTTTATCTATGGCTACACCTTC. It codes for CASSRTGAGTFIYGYTF.

The table lists this clone with a count of one. The V and J genes are TRBV5-5 and TRBJ2-7, with 7 bases lining up with TRBD1. CDR1 and CDR2 (germline): SGHKS, YYEKEE (reference sequence). Trimming removed 5 bases from V and 1 base from J; junction bases left unmatched: 9. CDR3 length: 15 residues. CDR3 region: CASRAVDRASYEQYF. CDR3 coding DNA: TGTGCCAGCAGGGCCGTTGACAGGGCTTCCTACGAGCAGTACTTC.

The sample holds a few counts of this clone. Distinct nucleotide sequences in the sample also encode this CDR3. The chain couples TRBV5-1 to TRBJ2-5; weak D call: TRBD2 (6 bases). Trimming took off 4 bases at V and 2 bases at J, with 9 bases between the two ends. Germline values: CDR1 SGHRS, CDR2 YFSETQ. CDR3 length equals 13 residues. The chain's CDR3 is CASSGTSQETQYF. For the CDR3, the DNA is TGCGCCAGCAGCGGGACTTCTCAAGAGACCCAGTACTTC.

The V and J genes are TRBV6-1 and TRBJ1-2, with no clear D. The CDR3 runs 14 residues. CDR1 and CDR2 from the germline V gene are MNHNS and SASEGT. The ends were cut back, 2 bases at V and 4 bases at J, with 11 bases in the middle. CDR3 in amino acids: CASSEFVSGYGYTF. CDR3 DNA: TGTGCCAGCAGTGAATTTGTCAGCGGCTATGGCTACACCTTC.

The chain links TRBV18 to TRBJ2-7; the match to TRBD1 covers 10 bases. V lost 5 bases and J lost 3; bases outside the gene matches: 4. The CDR3 consists of 14 residues. The germline gives CDR1 KGHSH, CDR2 LQKENI. Written as DNA, the CDR3 is TGTGCCAGCTCAGGTGACAGGGGGCTCTACGAGCAGTACTTC. Encoded protein: CASSGDRGLYEQYF.

This clone was seen only a few times. The chain uses TRBV5-1 and TRBJ1-1, with 10 bases that match TRBD1. Germline trimming cut 5 bases from V and 3 bases from J; bases unmatched to any gene: 1. CDR3 length: 13 residues. Germline-derived CDR1 and CDR2 are SGHRS and YFSETQ. The CDR3 coding sequence is TGCGCCAGCAGGGGGACAGGGGACACTGAAGCTTTCTTT. Translating it yields CASRGTGDTEAFF.

V is TRBV4-3 and J is TRBJ2-6; D is unclear. V shed 4 bases and J shed 0 bases, with 7 bases lying between them. The CDR3 covers 15 residues. Germline CDR1 is LGHNA and CDR2 is YSLEER. The CDR3 region has the DNA TGCGCCAGCAGCCGGGGTAGCTCTGGGGCCAACGTCCTGACTTTC. Translation gives CASSRGSSGANVLTF.

The chain is built from TRBV5-4 and TRBJ2-2; 7 nucleotides match TRBD2. The V and J ends lost 4 bases and 4 bases, in that order; junction bases with no gene match: 7. This CDR3 contains 15 residues. CDR1 and CDR2 from the germline V gene are SGHNT and YYREEE (reference sequence). CDR3 sequence reads: CASSPSGTITGELFF. DNA of the CDR3: TGTGCCAGCAGCCCCTCCGGGACTATCACCGGGGAGCTGTTTTTT.

As for this clone: A read error is the likely source, as a far larger clone sits one nucleotide away. V is TRBV7-9 and J is TRBJ2-2, with TRBD1 matching 8 bases. J was trimmed by 6 bases and V by 5 bases; bases with no gene match: 5. The CDR3 has 14 residues. Germline lookup yields CDR1 SEHNR and CDR2 FQNEAQ (reference sequence). The DNA of the CDR3 is TGTGCCAGCAGCGGACAGGGCTTAGCCGGGGAGCTGTTTTTT. Protein product: CASSGQGLAGELFF.

This clone showed up just a few times. This rearrangement joins TRBV6-1 to TRBJ1-5; tentatively, D is TRBD1 (5 bases). V lost 0 bases and J 4 bases, leaving 10 bases between the germline ends. Per germline, CDR1 MNHNS and CDR2 SASEGT. This CDR3 has 15 amino acids. In DNA form, the CDR3 reads TGTGCCAGCAGTGAAGCGTCGAGGGGAAATCAGCCCCAGCATTTT. Translation: CASSEASRGNQPQHF.

The gene calls are TRBV2 and TRBJ1-2; 7 bases match TRBD1. The ends lost 4 bases at V and 7 bases at J; junction bases unmatched: 6. Per germline, CDR1 SNHLY and CDR2 FYNNEI. This CDR3 has 13 amino acids. In nucleotides, the CDR3 is TGTGCCAGCAGTGGGCCAGGGGGTGGTGGCTACACCTTC. Translating gives CASSGPGGGGYTF.

This clone was seen a handful of times. The rearrangement joins TRBV6-1 to TRBJ1-1, with D possibly TRBD1 on 5 matching bases. There are 13 residues in the CDR3. Germline CDR1 is MNHNS and CDR2 is SASEGT. Trimming cost V 2 bases and J 6 bases, with 10 bases left between them. The chain's CDR3 is CASSEQGLSEAFF. CDR3 sequence (DNA): TGTGCCAGCAGTGAACAGGGTTTATCTGAAGCTTTCTTT.